This T cell receptor beta chain comes out of a study of siplizumab effects on memory and regulatory T cells. TCRdb's copy holds only in-frame clones and misses some; the assay was immunoSEQ multiplex PCR. The sample includes tens of thousands of clones, around 97% of them seen just once. This clone occurred a few times. The antigen is undetermined. Study-level points and caveats: In roughly 80-97% of proliferating CD4+ or CD8+ clones, a naive or memory phenotype could not be assigned. Suppression by proliferating Tregs derived from siplizumab cultures was not verified.

The V end lost 6 bases, the J end lost 6 bases, and 15 bases lay between the germline ends. Per germline, CDR1 SNHLY and CDR2 FYNNEI. This CDR3 is 15 amino acids long. The genes are TRBV2 and TRBJ1-6, with D possibly matching TRBD1 (5 bases). The clonotype originates from a human donor in good health. The sequencing sample was made of naive CD4+ T cells sorted from blood. CDR3 amino acids: CASSKTTVVNSPLHF. In nucleotides, the CDR3 is TGTGCCAGCAGCAAAACGACAGTAGTTAATTCACCCCTCCACTTT.